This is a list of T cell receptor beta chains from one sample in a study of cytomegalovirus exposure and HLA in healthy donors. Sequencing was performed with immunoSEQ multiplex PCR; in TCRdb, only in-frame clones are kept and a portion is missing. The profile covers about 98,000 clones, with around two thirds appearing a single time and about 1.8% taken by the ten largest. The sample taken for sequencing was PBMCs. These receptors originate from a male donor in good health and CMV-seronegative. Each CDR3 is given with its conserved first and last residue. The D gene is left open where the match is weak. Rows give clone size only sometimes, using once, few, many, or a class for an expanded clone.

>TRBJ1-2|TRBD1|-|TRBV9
TGTGCCAGCAGCCCCGGGACAGCTGGCTACACCTTC
CASSPGTAGYTF
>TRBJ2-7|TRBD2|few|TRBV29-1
TGCAGCGTTCTCTCAGGGAGGGGCTACGAGCAGTACTTC
CSVLSGRGYEQYF
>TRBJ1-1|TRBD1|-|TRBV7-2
TGTGCCAGCAGCCAGGGACAGGGGAACACTGAAGCTTTCTTT
CASSQGQGNTEAFF
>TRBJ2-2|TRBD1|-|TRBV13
TGTGCCAGCAGCTTACAGGGGGCGGCAGTCGGGGAGCTGTTTTTT
CASSLQGAAVGELFF
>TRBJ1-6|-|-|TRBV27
TGTGCCAGCAGTTTATTCGCCTCATTGTCGGGTAATAATTCACCCCTCCACTTT
CASSLFASLSGNNSPLHF
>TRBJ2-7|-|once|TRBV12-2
TGTGCAAGTCGCTTAGCGCATAATCTACTAGCGGATCCCTACGAGCAGTACTTC
CASRLAHNLLADPYEQYF
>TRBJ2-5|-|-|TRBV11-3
TGTGCCAGCAGCGGGGGACTGCCCGAAGAGACCCAGTACTTC
CASSGGLPEETQYF
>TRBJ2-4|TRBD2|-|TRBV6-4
TGTGCCAGCAGTGACCATTCAGCCCCTAGCGGCAAAAACATTCAGTACTTC
CASSDHSAPSGKNIQYF
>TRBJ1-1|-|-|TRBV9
TGTGCCAGCAGCCTCCGGGGTCAGAACACTGAAGCTTTCTTT
CASSLRGQNTEAFF
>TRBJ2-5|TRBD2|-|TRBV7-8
TGTGCCAGCAGCTTGCGGGCTAGCGGGGGCACCCAGTACTTC
CASSLRASGGTQYF
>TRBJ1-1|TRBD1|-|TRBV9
TGTGCCAGCAGCGTTCAGCCACAGGGGGCGATTGCTGAAGCTTTCTTT
CASSVQPQGAIAEAFF
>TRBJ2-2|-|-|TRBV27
TGTGCCAGCAGTTCCTTAGGTAGCTTAGGCGGGGAGCTGTTTTTT
CASSSLGSLGGELFF
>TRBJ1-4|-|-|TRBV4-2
TGTGCCAGCAGCCAAGTAGGGATCTTGTCGAGGGATACTAATGAAAAACTGTTTTTT
CASSQVGILSRDTNEKLFF
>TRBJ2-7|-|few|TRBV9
TGTGCCAGCAGCTCGGCCGGGGTCGAGCAGTACTTC
CASSSAGVEQYF
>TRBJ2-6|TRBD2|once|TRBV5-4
TGTGCCAGCAGCTTACCGGGGGGGGTAGGGGCCAACGTCCTGACTTTC
CASSLPGGVGANVLTF
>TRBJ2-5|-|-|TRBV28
TGTGCCAGCAGTTTGGGCTTTGGGACCCAGTACTTC
CASSLGFGTQYF
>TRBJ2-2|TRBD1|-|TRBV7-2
TGTGCCAGCAGCTTATTCAGGGGGCCTGGGGAGCTGTTTTTT
CASSLFRGPGELFF
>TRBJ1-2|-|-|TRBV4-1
TGCGCCAGCAGCCAAGATGAGGGAGGCTACACCTTC
CASSQDEGGYTF
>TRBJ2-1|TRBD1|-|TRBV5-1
TGCGCCAGCAACCCTTCCGGGACAGGGGGTTACAATGAGCAGTTCTTC
CASNPSGTGGYNEQFF
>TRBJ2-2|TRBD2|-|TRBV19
TGTGCCAGTAAAGGACTAGCGGATAACACCGGGGAGCTGTTTTTT
CASKGLADNTGELFF
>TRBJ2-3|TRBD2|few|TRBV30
TGTGCCTGGAGTCCGGGGACTAGCCCCACAGATACGCAGTATTTT
CAWSPGTSPTDTQYF
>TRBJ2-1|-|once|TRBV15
TGTGCCTGGGCGGGGCGCGACAATGAGCAGTTCTTC
CAWAGRDNEQFF
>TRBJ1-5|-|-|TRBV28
TGTGCCAGCAGCACAGGACCCACCCTGCTGCAGGCCCAGCATTTT
CASSTGPTLLQAQHF
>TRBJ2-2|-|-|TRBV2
TGTGCCAGCAGTGAATTTGGGGGCAGGGAGCTGTTTTTT
CASSEFGGRELFF
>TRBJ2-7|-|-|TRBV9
TGTGCCAGCAGCGGGGGCTTAGGAGGGGACGAGCAGTACTTC
CASSGGLGGDEQYF
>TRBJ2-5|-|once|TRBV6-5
TGTGCCAGCAGTTACTCGAGGAATATTGTAGAGACCCAGTACTTC
CASSYSRNIVETQYF
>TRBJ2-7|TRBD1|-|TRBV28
TGTGCCAGCAGTTTCTCCCGGGACAGCTCCTACGAGCAGTACTTC
CASSFSRDSSYEQYF
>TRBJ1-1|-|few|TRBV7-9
TGTGCCAGCAGCTTAGGGGGGACATGTGTAACTTTCTTT
CASSLGGTCVTFF
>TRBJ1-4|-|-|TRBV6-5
TGTGCCAGCAGCTTACAGGGTCGGTTGGATGAAAAACTGTTTTTT
CASSLQGRLDEKLFF
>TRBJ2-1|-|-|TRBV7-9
TGTGCCAGCAGCTTAGCGAAGAGTGATGAGCAGTTCTTC
CASSLAKSDEQFF
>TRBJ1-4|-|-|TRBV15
TGTGCCACCAGCAGCGCTATGGGAGGGGGTGGCGAAAAACTGTTTTTT
CATSSAMGGGGEKLFF
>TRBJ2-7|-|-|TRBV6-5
TGTGCCAGCAGTTATGGGACACCCTACGAGCAGTACTTC
CASSYGTPYEQYF
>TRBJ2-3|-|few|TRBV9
TGTGCCAGCAGCGTAGGAAGCTCTAGCACAGATACGCAGTATTTT
CASSVGSSSTDTQYF
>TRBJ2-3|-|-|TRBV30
TGTCTTGTATCCGCAGGGTATACTAGCACAGATACGCAGTATTTT
CLVSAGYTSTDTQYF
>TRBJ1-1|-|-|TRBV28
TGTGCCAGCAGTTTACCAAACAGTGATGAAGCTTTCTTT
CASSLPNSDEAFF
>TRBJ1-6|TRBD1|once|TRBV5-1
TGCGCCAGCAGCTTGGGGCCCGGGGACAGTTATAATTCACCCCTCCACTTT
CASSLGPGDSYNSPLHF
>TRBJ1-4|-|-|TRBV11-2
TGTGCCAGCAGCTTAGGTTCAGGTTCTGAAAAACTGTTTTTT
CASSLGSGSEKLFF
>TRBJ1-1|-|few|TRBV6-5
TGTGCCAGCAGGGAAGTTTCGGGGACTGAAGCTTTCTTT
CASREVSGTEAFF
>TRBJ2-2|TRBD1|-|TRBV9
TGTGCCAGCAGCGTAGGGGGACAGGGGGCGAACACCGGGGAGCTGTTTTTT
CASSVGGQGANTGELFF
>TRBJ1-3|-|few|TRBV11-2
TGTGCCAGCAGCTCCGTCTTATCTGGAAACACCATATATTTT
CASSSVLSGNTIYF
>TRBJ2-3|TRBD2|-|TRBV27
TGTGCCAGCAGTATCGGGACTAGCGGGAGGCGAGGTACGCAGTATTTT
CASSIGTSGRRGTQYF